These T cell receptor beta chains were read from a single sample in a study of shared clonotypes between healthy human individuals. The data were produced by immunoSEQ multiplex PCR, yet TCRdb's version contains in-frame clones alone and is incomplete. Here the sample spans about 580,000 clones, nearly 98% being singletons. The sample consisted of naive CD8+ T cells sorted from blood. The receptors stem from a man aged 30-40 years in good health. CDR3s include the opening cysteine and the closing phenylalanine or tryptophan. Fields, in order: J gene, V gene, D gene, clone size, CDR3 DNA, CDR3 protein. A D gene is named only where the DNA matches it firmly. Where a row states a size, it is once, few, many or the class of an expanded clone; other rows omit it.

j_gene: TRBJ2-1
v_gene: TRBV5-1
d_gene: .
abundance: .
CDR3nt: TGCGCCAGCAGCTTGGTAGAGGGACTGCAAAACAATGAGCAGTTCTTC
CDR3aa: CASSLVEGLQNNEQFF

j_gene: TRBJ1-5
v_gene: TRBV6-6
d_gene: .
abundance: .
CDR3nt: TGTGCCAGCAGTCCAGTAGGGTATGGACAGCCCCAGCATTTT
CDR3aa: CASSPVGYGQPQHF

j_gene: TRBJ2-7
v_gene: TRBV28
d_gene: TRBD2
abundance: .
CDR3nt: TGTGCCAGCAGGGGACTAGCGGAGGATAACTACGAGCAGTACTTC
CDR3aa: CASRGLAEDNYEQYF

j_gene: TRBJ2-7
v_gene: TRBV29-1
d_gene: .
abundance: .
CDR3nt: TGCAGCGTTGTACTCCCCAGGTCTATCTCCTACGAGCAGTACTTC
CDR3aa: CSVVLPRSISYEQYF

j_gene: TRBJ2-1
v_gene: TRBV6-5
d_gene: TRBD1
abundance: once
CDR3nt: TGTGCCAGCAGTTTCACAGGGGCCCATTCGAGGAATGAGCAGTTCTTC
CDR3aa: CASSFTGAHSRNEQFF

j_gene: TRBJ2-7
v_gene: TRBV6-1
d_gene: .
abundance: .
CDR3nt: TGTGCCAGCAGTGAAGCAGGCATTCCCTACGAGCAGTACTTC
CDR3aa: CASSEAGIPYEQYF

j_gene: TRBJ2-2
v_gene: TRBV9
d_gene: .
abundance: .
CDR3nt: TGTGCCAGCAGCCCTGGTCCCGGGGAGCTGTTTTTT
CDR3aa: CASSPGPGELFF

j_gene: TRBJ2-7
v_gene: TRBV28
d_gene: .
abundance: once
CDR3nt: TGTGCCAGCAGCGATACAGGGTTGGTGGGATACGAGCAGTACTTC
CDR3aa: CASSDTGLVGYEQYF

j_gene: TRBJ2-1
v_gene: TRBV9
d_gene: .
abundance: .
CDR3nt: TGTGCCAGCAGCGGCGAAACTAGCACCTCCGGTGAGCAGTTCTTC
CDR3aa: CASSGETSTSGEQFF

j_gene: TRBJ2-5
v_gene: TRBV28
d_gene: TRBD2
abundance: .
CDR3nt: TGTGCCAGCACCCAAGGAGCGGGAGGGCTCAGAGAGACCCAGTACTTC
CDR3aa: CASTQGAGGLRETQYF

j_gene: TRBJ2-2
v_gene: TRBV7-9
d_gene: .
abundance: .
CDR3nt: TGTGCCAGCAGCTCTACTACCGGGGAGCTGTTTTTT
CDR3aa: CASSSTTGELFF

j_gene: TRBJ1-1
v_gene: TRBV27
d_gene: .
abundance: .
CDR3nt: TGTGCCAGCAGTTTATTGGGTATAGGGGGGGACACTGAAGCTTTCTTT
CDR3aa: CASSLLGIGGDTEAFF

j_gene: TRBJ2-7
v_gene: TRBV7-2
d_gene: TRBD1
abundance: .
CDR3nt: TGTGCCAGCAGCTCGGACAGGGGATACGAGCAGTACTTC
CDR3aa: CASSSDRGYEQYF

j_gene: TRBJ1-1
v_gene: TRBV5-4
d_gene: .
abundance: .
CDR3nt: TGTGCCAGCAGCTTGGGACCGGGTGACACTGAAGCTTTCTTT
CDR3aa: CASSLGPGDTEAFF

j_gene: TRBJ1-1
v_gene: TRBV7-9
d_gene: TRBD1
abundance: once
CDR3nt: TGTGCCAGCAGCATACAGGGGGACAGGGGTGTTACTGAAGCTTTCTTT
CDR3aa: CASSIQGDRGVTEAFF

j_gene: TRBJ2-7
v_gene: TRBV13
d_gene: .
abundance: .
CDR3nt: TGTGCCAGCAACAAGGACTCGGGGGGCGCCTACGAGCAGTACTTC
CDR3aa: CASNKDSGGAYEQYF

j_gene: TRBJ2-7
v_gene: TRBV5-6
d_gene: .
abundance: once
CDR3nt: TGTGCCAGCAGCTTGAGACAGTCTCACGAGCAGTACTTC
CDR3aa: CASSLRQSHEQYF

j_gene: TRBJ1-5
v_gene: TRBV7-9
d_gene: .
abundance: .
CDR3nt: TGTGCCAGCAGCTTAGTTGTTGAGACAGGATATAGCAATCAGCCCCAGCATTTT
CDR3aa: CASSLVVETGYSNQPQHF

j_gene: TRBJ2-7
v_gene: TRBV5-1
d_gene: .
abundance: .
CDR3nt: TGCGCCAGCAGACACGACAGCTACGAGCAGTACTTC
CDR3aa: CASRHDSYEQYF

j_gene: TRBJ2-2
v_gene: TRBV7-2
d_gene: TRBD2
abundance: once
CDR3nt: TGTGCCAGCAGCTTACCCCGGGACTACCCGAACACCGGGGAGCTGTTTTTT
CDR3aa: CASSLPRDYPNTGELFF

j_gene: TRBJ2-7
v_gene: TRBV6-9
d_gene: .
abundance: .
CDR3nt: TGTGCCGTTCAACCCCGTGACGAGCAGTACTTC
CDR3aa: CAVQPRDEQYF

j_gene: TRBJ2-7
v_gene: TRBV18
d_gene: .
abundance: .
CDR3nt: TGTGCCAGCTCCCGTGGGCGAGAGCAGGCTATCGAGCAGTACTTC
CDR3aa: CASSRGREQAIEQYF

j_gene: TRBJ2-7
v_gene: TRBV10-2
d_gene: .
abundance: .
CDR3nt: TGCGCCAGCTCCTCCCGGGGCGGAGTTACCTACGAGCAGTACTTC
CDR3aa: CASSSRGGVTYEQYF

j_gene: TRBJ2-2
v_gene: TRBV13
d_gene: .
abundance: .
CDR3nt: TGTGCCAGCAGCCCCCACACCGGGGAGCTGTTTTTT
CDR3aa: CASSPHTGELFF

j_gene: TRBJ2-6
v_gene: TRBV14
d_gene: .
abundance: once
CDR3nt: TGTGCCAGCAGCCCCGATATATTCGGGTTAATATCTGGGGCCAACGTCCTGACTTTC
CDR3aa: CASSPDIFGLISGANVLTF

j_gene: TRBJ1-1
v_gene: TRBV7-9
d_gene: .
abundance: .
CDR3nt: TGTGCCAGCAGCTTTTTCACAGGGACCACTGAAGCTTTCTTT
CDR3aa: CASSFFTGTTEAFF

j_gene: TRBJ2-3
v_gene: TRBV25-1
d_gene: .
abundance: .
CDR3nt: TGTGCCAGCGATGGGACAAAAAATACGCAGTATTTT
CDR3aa: CASDGTKNTQYF

j_gene: TRBJ2-1
v_gene: TRBV5-1
d_gene: TRBD2
abundance: .
CDR3nt: TGCGCCAGCAGCTTCCGTAGCGGGAGGGGAAATGAGCAGTTCTTC
CDR3aa: CASSFRSGRGNEQFF

j_gene: TRBJ2-7
v_gene: TRBV28
d_gene: TRBD1
abundance: .
CDR3nt: TGTGCCAGCAGTCCCCGGGACAGGGCCAAAACGAGTCGGGAGCAGTACTTC
CDR3aa: CASSPRDRAKTSREQYF

j_gene: TRBJ2-7
v_gene: TRBV29-1
d_gene: TRBD1
abundance: .
CDR3nt: TGCAGCGTTCACCGACCGGGACAGGGGGACAACGAGCAGTACTTC
CDR3aa: CSVHRPGQGDNEQYF

j_gene: TRBJ2-7
v_gene: TRBV28
d_gene: .
abundance: .
CDR3nt: TGTGCCAGCAGTTTCCGCGCCGCCTACGAGCAGTACTTC
CDR3aa: CASSFRAAYEQYF

j_gene: TRBJ1-1
v_gene: TRBV29-1
d_gene: .
abundance: .
CDR3nt: TGCAGCGTTGCGGCCCTGAACACTGAAGCTTTCTTT
CDR3aa: CSVAALNTEAFF

j_gene: TRBJ2-7
v_gene: TRBV4-3
d_gene: .
abundance: .
CDR3nt: TGCGCCAGCAGCCAAGCAAGGGCGGCAGGGATTACCTACGAGCAGTACTTC
CDR3aa: CASSQARAAGITYEQYF

j_gene: TRBJ1-1
v_gene: TRBV19
d_gene: .
abundance: .
CDR3nt: TGTGCCAGTAGGAGGGGGAACACTGAAGCTTTCTTT
CDR3aa: CASRRGNTEAFF

j_gene: TRBJ2-2
v_gene: TRBV5-8
d_gene: TRBD1
abundance: .
CDR3nt: TGTGCCAGCAGCTTGATGAGTGCAGGGGGCTTGAAGAACACCGGGGAGCTGTTTTTT
CDR3aa: CASSLMSAGGLKNTGELFF

j_gene: TRBJ2-3
v_gene: TRBV15
d_gene: .
abundance: once
CDR3nt: TGTGCCACCAGGAAGGGAATCACAGATACGCAGTATTTT
CDR3aa: CATRKGITDTQYF

j_gene: TRBJ2-5
v_gene: TRBV5-4
d_gene: .
abundance: .
CDR3nt: TGTGCCAGCAGCGAATTTGGTGGCAGTGCTTACGAGTACTTC
CDR3aa: CASSEFGGSAYEYF

j_gene: TRBJ2-1
v_gene: TRBV11-2
d_gene: TRBD2
abundance: .
CDR3nt: TGTGCCAGCAGCTTAGTATCCAGCGGGATTGTAGGAGGTGAGCAGTTCTTC
CDR3aa: CASSLVSSGIVGGEQFF